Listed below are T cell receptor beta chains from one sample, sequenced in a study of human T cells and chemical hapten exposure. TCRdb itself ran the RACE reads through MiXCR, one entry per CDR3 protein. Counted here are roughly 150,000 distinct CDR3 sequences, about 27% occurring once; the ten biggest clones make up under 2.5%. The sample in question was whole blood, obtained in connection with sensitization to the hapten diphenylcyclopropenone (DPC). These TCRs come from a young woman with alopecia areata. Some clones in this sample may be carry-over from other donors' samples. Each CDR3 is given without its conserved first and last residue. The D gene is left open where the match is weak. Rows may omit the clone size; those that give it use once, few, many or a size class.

ASSLGLALEQY,TRBV4-1,TRBJ2-7,NA,TRBD2
SASAGATNEKLF,TRBV20-1,TRBJ1-4,NA,NA
ASSYRRDNTEAF,TRBV6-2/TRBV6-3,TRBJ1-1,NA,NA
ASSTGQLGATEAF,TRBV7-2,TRBJ1-1,few,TRBD1
ASSYASSGSETQY,TRBV6-2/TRBV6-3,TRBJ2-5,NA,TRBD2
ASSQDRGMGYT,TRBV4-3,TRBJ1-2,NA,TRBD1
ASSQGRTEQF,TRBV4-3,TRBJ2-1,NA,NA
ASSTTKNTEAF,TRBV5-1,TRBJ1-1,many,NA
ASTPGALRDTQY,TRBV7-9,TRBJ2-3,NA,NA
SARLLGNTGELF,TRBV20-1,TRBJ2-2,few,NA
ASRGDRDQPQH,TRBV2,TRBJ1-5,NA,TRBD1
ASTTFYPRVEGNTIY,TRBV6-5,TRBJ1-3,NA,NA
ASNPRGKGNSPLH,TRBV7-2,TRBJ1-6,few,NA
SVPGQYTDTQY,TRBV29-1,TRBJ2-3,NA,TRBD1
ASSQLSGNTIY,TRBV4-1,TRBJ1-3,NA,NA
ASSPRGPYNEQF,TRBV7-8,TRBJ2-1,once,TRBD1
ASGSSERGYTDTQF,TRBV12-3/TRBV12-4,TRBJ2-3,NA,TRBD2
ASSHADGGPYEQY,TRBV4-1,TRBJ2-7,few,NA
ASSRGGGGGGKTQY,TRBV6-2/TRBV6-3,TRBJ2-5,NA,TRBD2
ASTSGPRDEKLF,TRBV6-2/TRBV6-3,TRBJ1-4,NA,NA
ASSVDGVPGELF,TRBV9,TRBJ2-2,few,NA
ASSQDQSLDGYT,TRBV14,TRBJ1-2,NA,NA
ASSQVPNVQF,TRBV3-1,TRBJ2-1,few,NA
ASTPPGADTQY,TRBV19,TRBJ2-3,NA,NA
ASSSTSSTSGRETQY,TRBV7-9,TRBJ2-5,NA,TRBD2